Below are 18 T cell receptor beta chains sequenced from a single sample in a study of cytomegalovirus exposure and HLA in healthy donors. Produced via immunoSEQ multiplex PCR; TCRdb's table is partial and in-frame only. This sample has tens of thousands of clones; around 94% occur once, and the top ten carry 1.5% to 2%. The sample comprised PBMCs. Receptors originate from a woman younger than 30 in good health and CMV-seropositive.

V and J are TRBV6-5 and TRBJ2-7; D remains ambiguous. Germline lookup yields CDR1 MNHEY and CDR2 SVGAGI. V was shortened by 6 bases and J by 11 bases, with 14 bases between the two germline ends. The CDR3 is 11 residues long. The CDR3 sequence: CASSSKRVEYF. In DNA, the CDR3 is TGTGCCAGCAGCTCAAAACGGGTGGAGTACTTC.

The chain recombines TRBV5-1 with TRBJ2-3, with no clear D. Between the trimmed V and J ends, which lost 4 bases and 2 bases, there was a span of 14 bases. CDR3 length equals 15 residues. The germline CDR1 and CDR2 sequences are SGHRS and YFSETQ. CDR3 DNA: TGCGCCAGCAGCCGTGACTCGTCCTTCACAGATACGCAGTATTTT. Its translation: CASSRDSSFTDTQYF.

In its sample, this clone was seen many times. The chain carries TRBV13 and TRBJ2-1; 7 bases map to TRBD1. V lost 6 bases, J lost 12 bases, and 14 bases stayed unmatched. The CDR3 extends over 14 amino acids. CDR1 PRHDT and CDR2 FYEKMQ come from the germline V gene (reference sequence). The chain's CDR3 is CASRGGVTGYSQFF. DNA of the CDR3: TGTGCCAGCAGGGGTGGCGTGACAGGGTATTCGCAGTTCTTC. Full variable domain (remainder filled in from reference TRBV13 and TRBJ2-1): AAGVIQSPRHLIKEKRETATLKCYPIPRHDTVYWYQQGPGQDPQFLISFYEKMQSDKGSIPDRFSAQQFSDYHSELNMSSLELGDSALYFCASRGGVTGYSQFFGPGTRLTVL.

The J gene is TRBJ2-3, the V gene TRBV29-1, with 7 nucleotides matching TRBD1. The CDR3 spans 11 residues. Per the germline V gene, CDR1 is SQVTM and CDR2 is ANQGSEA. The CDR3 DNA is TGCAGTGGGACAGACACAGATACGCAGTATTTT. Amino acids: CSGTDTDTQYF.

CDR3 in amino acids: CAWSAGGDYGYTF. For the CDR3, the DNA is TGTGCCTGGAGTGCCGGCGGGGACTATGGCTACACCTTC. This chain uses TRBV30 with TRBJ1-2; no definite D call. CDR1 and CDR2 from the germline V gene are GTSNPN and SVGIG (reference sequence). Trimming shortened V by 1 base and J by 3 bases, and 9 bases separated the two germline ends. CDR3 length: 13 residues.

CDR3 amino acids: CASSLDRGGSYEQYF. In DNA form, the CDR3 reads TGTGCCAGCAGCTTAGACAGGGGAGGTTCCTACGAGCAGTACTTC. This chain uses TRBV7-9 with TRBJ2-7; a weak D match, TRBD1 (7 bases). V lost 1 base to trimming and J lost 1 base, with 11 bases between them. Germline-derived CDR1 and CDR2 are SEHNR and FQNEAQ (reference sequence). CDR3 size: 15 residues.

This clone was observed a single time. The chain uses TRBV10-1 and TRBJ2-2; 14 bases are shared with TRBD2. V was clipped by 4 bases and J by 5 bases; unmatched bases: 12. This CDR3 contains 19 residues. Looked up from germline, CDR1 is WNHNN and CDR2 is SYGVQD (reference sequence). DNA for the CDR3: TGCGCCAGCAGTGCCCCGGGACTAGCGGGAGACAAAACAACCGGGGAGCTGTTTTTT. Its protein product is CASSAPGLAGDKTTGELFF.

The J gene is TRBJ1-1, the V gene TRBV4-2, with D tentatively TRBD1 (6 bases). CDR1 is LGHNA, CDR2 YNFKEQ, per germline. V was shortened by 0 bases and J by 3 bases, with 14 bases between the two germline ends. CDR3 size: 16 residues. Here the CDR3 DNA reads TGTGCCAGCAGCCAAGATCTTAGAGGGGGGGACACTGAAGCTTTCTTT. Translating gives CASSQDLRGGDTEAFF.

This clone appeared once. The gene calls are TRBV2 and TRBJ2-2; 13 bases map to TRBD2. V trimming: 6 bases; J trimming: 5 bases; junction bases outside the gene matches: 3. The CDR3 contains 15 residues. Looked up from germline, CDR1 is SNHLY and CDR2 is FYNNEI. DNA of the CDR3: TGTGCCAGCAGCGAGACTAGCGGGAGGACCGGGGAGCTGTTTTTT. It is translated as CASSETSGRTGELFF.

This chain joins TRBV11-2 and TRBJ2-1; TRBD1 agrees at 11 bases. The CDR3 consists of 17 residues. V shed 1 base and J 9 bases; nucleotides not matched to a gene: 11. Germline V gene sequence: CDR1 SGHAT, CDR2 FQNNGV. The CDR3 DNA reads as TGTGCCAGCAGCTTAGTCCTGGGGGGGACAGGGGGACGTGAGCAGTTCTTC. Translation: CASSLVLGGTGGREQFF.

This sequence joins TRBV6-1 and TRBJ2-5; a possible D gene is TRBD2 (6 bases). Germline-derived CDR1 and CDR2 are MNHNS and SASEGT. The CDR3 sequence is 12 residues long. The ends were cut back, 8 bases at V and 3 bases at J, with 10 bases in the middle. The CDR3: CASGGTKETQYF. CDR3 in DNA: TGTGCCAGCGGGGGGACCAAAGAGACCCAGTACTTC.

This clone was seen just once. J is TRBJ1-5 and V is TRBV27; perhaps TRBD1 as D (6 bases). This CDR3 contains 13 residues. The germline CDR1 and CDR2 sequences are MNHEY and SMNVEV (reference sequence). V lost 4 bases and J lost 5, with 9 bases in between. CDR3 loop: CASSSTGHQPQHF. In DNA form, the CDR3 reads TGTGCCAGCAGTTCAACAGGGCATCAGCCCCAGCATTTT.

The chain couples TRBV30 to TRBJ2-1; 11 nucleotides match TRBD2. V lost 2 bases to trimming and J lost 7 bases; unmatched junction nucleotides: 4. The CDR3 consists of 14 residues. Germline V lookup: CDR1 GTSNPN, CDR2 SVGIG (reference sequence). This chain's CDR3 is CAWSLGLAENEQFF. The CDR3 region has the DNA TGTGCCTGGAGTTTGGGACTAGCGGAGAATGAGCAGTTCTTC.

The genes are TRBV5-4 and TRBJ2-7; 9 bases are a match to TRBD2. The CDR3 runs 15 residues. The junction had 8 bases not matched to a gene; V was cut back by 2 bases and J by 5 bases. Germline V lookup: CDR1 SGHNT, CDR2 YYREEE (reference sequence). This CDR3 is CASSLVRGGRNEQYF. CDR3 sequence (DNA): TGTGCCAGCAGCTTAGTGCGGGGGGGCCGCAACGAGCAGTACTTC.

The gene calls are TRBV6-5 and TRBJ1-3; 7 positions agree with TRBD1. Trimming cost V 6 bases and J 3 bases; bases outside gene matches: 2. Per germline, CDR1 MNHEY and CDR2 SVGAGI. CDR3 length: 13 amino acids. This CDR3 reads CASRNRGGNTIYF. For the CDR3, the DNA is TGTGCCAGCAGAAACAGGGGTGGAAACACCATATATTTT.

V is TRBV4-3 and J is TRBJ1-3; D ambiguous. V gave up 1 base and J gave up 0 bases, with 7 bases separating them. The CDR3 length is 15 residues. Germline V gene lookup returns CDR1 LGHNA and CDR2 YSLEER. Here the CDR3 reads CASSQGTASGNTIYF. The DNA for the CDR3 is TGCGCCAGCAGCCAAGGGACTGCCTCTGGAAACACCATATATTTT.

Points on this clone: Its ends do not fully match the called genes, so a read error is possible. The chain employs TRBV18 and TRBJ2-7; 9 bases line up with TRBD1. CDR1 and CDR2 (germline): KGHSH, LQKENI. The CDR3 totals 10 residues. CDR3 in amino acids: CASSPGQGSF. The CDR3 DNA follows: TGTGCCAGCTCACCGGGACAGGGCTCCTTC.

CDR3 amino acids: CASTGTGGFGNTIYF. CDR3 coding DNA: TGTGCCAGCACCGGGACAGGGGGCTTTGGAAACACCATATATTTT. This chain uses TRBV2 with TRBJ1-3; TRBD1 agrees at 12 bases. CDR1 is SNHLY, CDR2 FYNNEI, per germline. The CDR3 covers 15 residues. Trimming at V came to 7 bases and at J to 3 bases, leaving 4 bases not matched to a gene.